The source of this T cell receptor (beta chain) is a study of T-cell memory formation after mild COVID-19. TCRdb recomputed calls from the 5' RACE reads with MiXCR, one row per CDR3 protein. In the table there are roughly 450,000 distinct CDR3 sequences, about 18% of which are singletons. The sequence came from an adult woman who had mild COVID-19 (a few samples of this study predate the infection). Cell type and time point are not known. Sequencing was carried out using PBMCs or a T cell subset sorted from them (not recorded which).

CDR3 sequence (DNA): TGTGCCAGCAGCTTAGCCAATAATGAAAAACTGTTTTTT. Protein: CASSLANNEKLFF. The chain employs TRBV7-2 and TRBJ1-4; no clear D gene. The CDR3 has 13 residues. The ends were cut back, 0 bases at V and 4 bases at J, with 3 bases in the middle. Per germline, CDR1 SGHTA and CDR2 FQGNSA. Based on the CDR3 plus reference TRBV7-2 and TRBJ1-4, the full variable domain is GAGVSQSPSNKVTEKGKDVELRCDPISGHTALYWYRQSLGQGLEFLIYFQGNSAPDKSGLPSDRFSAERTGGSVSTLTIQRTQQEDSAVYLCASSLANNEKLFFGSGTQLSVL.